Below, one TCR beta chain is given with its context. The sample comes from a study of blood T cell repertoires in COVID-19. Across the whole study: COVID-19 samples from acute and convalescent phases originated in the United States, Italy and Spain. In each case, the material was cDNA or gDNA derived from T cells, B-cell-depleted T cells, or PBMCs.

Per the original methods: Nucleated cell counts were estimated from reference gene primer amplification. The table came from immunoSEQ multiplex PCR; TCRdb's copy has only in-frame clones and leaves some out. V and J calls and clone size are given by that table; D and trimming were obtained from the DNA. The table has 55,000 to 85,000 clones, 80% to 90% seen once. This CDR3 region has 14 residues. V lost 7 bases, J lost 7 bases, and 5 bases stayed unmatched. Germline values: CDR1 LGHDT, CDR2 YNNKEL (reference sequence). Sequencing was done on a sample of peripheral blood. The sequence was collected from a woman under 30 with acute or convalescent COVID-19. J is TRBJ1-4 and V is TRBV3-1 (or the pseudogene TRBV3-2); 11 positions agree with TRBD1. CDR3 amino acids: CASTDRGRTEKLFF. The CDR3 nucleotides read TGTGCCAGCACGGACAGGGGGCGAACTGAAAAACTGTTTTTT.